Following are 25 T cell receptor beta chains from one sample sequenced in a study of shared clonotypes between healthy human individuals. The assay was immunoSEQ multiplex PCR, and TCRdb's table has in-frame clones only and misses some. Here the sample spans hundreds of thousands of clones, 73% being singletons. The sample consisted of memory CD4+ T cells sorted from blood. Subset denoted: CD45RA-negative fraction. The receptors shown here come from a woman aged 25 to 39 in good health.

The chain couples TRBV28 to TRBJ2-7; D is possibly TRBD1 (6 bases). CDR1 is MDHEN, CDR2 SYDVKM, per germline. Trimming shortened V by 5 bases and J by 2 bases, and 13 bases separated the two germline ends. The length of the CDR3 is 14 residues. The CDR3 coding sequence is TGTGCCAGCAGTCTGGGACACGACCCCTACGAGCAGTACTTC. Amino acid sequence: CASSLGHDPYEQYF.

The rearrangement uses TRBV11-2 and TRBJ2-7, with TRBD1 matching over 7 bases. The trim removed 6 bases at V and 6 bases at J, leaving 20 bases unmatched. From germline, CDR1 is SGHAT and CDR2 FQNNGV. This CDR3 spans 17 amino acids. This CDR3 reads CASSRTGSGSTGREQYF. In DNA, the CDR3 is TGTGCCAGCAGTCGGACAGGCAGCGGCTCCACGGGGCGCGAGCAGTACTTC. Full variable domain (remainder filled in from reference TRBV11-2 and TRBJ2-7): EAGVAQSPRYKIIEKRQSVAFWCNPISGHATLYWYQQILGQGPKLLIQFQNNGVVDDSQLPKDRFSAERLKGVDSTLKIQPAKLEDSAVYLCASSRTGSGSTGREQYFGPGTRLTVT.

The chain recombines TRBV11-2 with TRBJ2-7, with D possibly called TRBD1 or TRBD2 (5 bases each). CDR1 and CDR2 from the germline V gene are SGHAT and FQNNGV. The V and J ends lost 7 bases and 2 bases respectively, with 18 bases between them. The CDR3 has 15 amino acids. The CDR3 region is CASILTEGSTYEQYF. In DNA form, the CDR3 reads TGTGCCAGCATCCTGACCGAGGGGAGCACCTACGAGCAGTACTTC.

This chain uses TRBV28 with TRBJ1-2; D may be TRBD1 (5 bases). This CDR3 is built from 14 residues. From germline, CDR1 is MDHEN and CDR2 SYDVKM. Trimming stripped 5 bases from V and 8 bases from J, with 18 bases between. The CDR3 loop is CASSNYGAPRGYTF. CDR3 DNA: TGTGCCAGCAGTAATTACGGGGCCCCACGGGGCTACACCTTC.

The chain uses TRBV27 and TRBJ2-6; no clear D gene. The CDR3 sequence is 13 residues long. Germline V lookup: CDR1 MNHEY, CDR2 SMNVEV (reference sequence). V was shortened by 5 bases and J by 2 bases, with 4 bases between the two germline ends. CDR3 region: CASSTTGANVLTF. The CDR3 DNA reads TGTGCCAGCAGTACCACTGGGGCCAACGTCCTGACTTTC.

This chain uses TRBV27 with TRBJ2-1, with 11 bases aligning to TRBD2. The ends lost 6 bases at V and 7 bases at J; junction bases unmatched: 8. Germline assignment: CDR1 MNHEY and CDR2 SMNVEV (reference sequence). The CDR3 is made up of 15 amino acids. The CDR3 protein is CASSQTSGSWNEQFF. In DNA form, the CDR3 reads TGTGCCAGCAGCCAAACTAGCGGGAGTTGGAATGAGCAGTTCTTC.

The rearrangement joins TRBV28 to TRBJ2-3; no firm D call. CDR3 length: 14 amino acids. Germline V CDR1 and CDR2: MDHEN, SYDVKM. Trimming removed 6 bases from V and 5 bases from J, with 15 bases in between. The CDR3 here is CASSLIDFIDTQYF. The CDR3, as DNA: TGTGCCAGCAGCTTAATTGACTTTATAGATACGCAGTATTTT.

The chain carries TRBV5-1 and TRBJ2-2; 9 nucleotides line up with TRBD2. The germline V gene has CDR1 SGHRS and CDR2 YFSETQ. The trim removed 4 bases at V and 5 bases at J, leaving 9 bases unmatched. CDR3 length equals 16 residues. This chain's CDR3 is CASSPGGLAGTGELFF. The CDR3 DNA sequence: TGCGCCAGCAGCCCCGGAGGCCTAGCGGGAACCGGGGAGCTGTTTTTT.

This clone was recorded once. The chain combines TRBV7-8 with TRBJ2-4; D is ambiguous. Trimming left V 8 bases short and J 1 base short, with 21 bases between. Germline CDR1 is SGHVS and CDR2 is FQNEAQ. The CDR3 contains 17 residues. The CDR3 is CASSNPRDFGAKNIQYF. For the CDR3, the DNA is TGTGCCAGCTCAAATCCAAGGGATTTCGGGGCCAAAAACATTCAGTACTTC. The whole variable domain, remainder taken from reference TRBV7-8 and TRBJ2-4, is GAGVSQSPRYKVAKRGQDVALRCDPISGHVSLFWYQQALGQGPEFLTYFQNEAQLDKSGLPSDRFFAERPEGSVSTLKIQRTQQEDSAVYLCASSNPRDFGAKNIQYFGAGTRLSVL.

The chain links TRBV5-5 to TRBJ2-7, with TRBD2 identical over 13 bases. The germline V gene encodes CDR1 SGHKS and CDR2 YYEKEE (reference sequence). The V gene end was trimmed by 3 bases and the J gene end by 0 bases; junction bases not matched to a gene: 9. CDR3 size: 18 residues. As DNA, the CDR3 is TGTGCCAGCAGCTGGACTAGCGGGAGTTCCAGTCGCTCCTACGAGCAGTACTTC. Translation: CASSWTSGSSSRSYEQYF.

J is TRBJ2-5 and V is TRBV19, with D tentatively TRBD1 (5 bases). The DNA end lines up better with TRBJ2-7; the J call may be wrong. The germline CDR1 and CDR2 sequences are LNHDA and SQIVND (reference sequence). This CDR3 contains 14 residues. This CDR3 is CASSPRAPPGEQYF. The DNA for the CDR3 is TGTGCCAGTAGCCCCAGGGCCCCCCCCGGCGAGCAGTACTTC.

The count of this clone is one. The chain uses TRBV29-1 and TRBJ2-7, with 9 bases identical to TRBD2. V lost 5 bases to trimming and J lost 5 bases; unmatched junction nucleotides: 10. The V gene's germline CDR1 is SQVTM and CDR2 ANQGSEA. The CDR3 covers 14 residues. The chain's CDR3 is CSVRLAGSYDEQYF. In DNA, the CDR3 is TGCAGCGTTCGTCTAGCGGGAAGCTATGACGAGCAGTACTTC.

This clone was picked up a small number of times. This chain connects TRBV5-1 to TRBJ2-2; D perhaps matches TRBD2 (5 bases). The CDR3 loop spans 16 amino acids. CDR1 is SGHRS, CDR2 YFSETQ, per germline. V lost 4 bases to trimming and J lost 5 bases, with 18 bases between them. DNA for the CDR3: TGCGCCAGCAGCCCGAGGGTAGGGTCCGGGACCGGGGAGCTGTTTTTT. Its protein product is CASSPRVGSGTGELFF.

The chain links TRBV7-9 to TRBJ2-1, with 9 bases identical to TRBD1. The CDR3 consists of 14 residues. Looked up from germline, CDR1 is SEHNR and CDR2 is FQNEAQ (reference sequence). The J segment lost 6 bases and the V segment lost 5 bases, leaving 5 bases of the junction unmatched. This chain's CDR3 is CASSDRGVSNEQFF. The CDR3 DNA is TGTGCCAGCAGCGACAGGGGGGTAAGCAATGAGCAGTTCTTC.

V usage is TRBV19 and J usage is TRBJ2-2, with 11 positions matching TRBD2. The germline V gene has CDR1 LNHDA and CDR2 SQIVND (reference sequence). The J segment lost 4 bases and the V segment lost 1 base, leaving 8 bases of the junction unmatched. The CDR3 runs to 18 residues. The CDR3 nucleotides are TGTGCCAGTAGTATAGGATCGGGACTAGCGGTCAGCACCGGGGAGCTGTTTTTT. Translation: CASSIGSGLAVSTGELFF. The complete variable domain, with remaining parts taken from reference TRBV19 and TRBJ2-2, reads DGGITQSPKYLFRKEGQNVTLSCEQNLNHDAMYWYRQDPGQGLRLIYYSQIVNDFQKGDIAEGYSVSREKKESFPLTVTSAQKNPTAFYLCASSIGSGLAVSTGELFFGEGSRLTVL.

This clone was counted only a few times. This rearrangement joins TRBV18 to TRBJ2-5; D unresolved. The germline V gene encodes CDR1 KGHSH and CDR2 LQKENI. Trimming cost V 6 bases and J 0 bases, with 2 bases left between them. The CDR3 spans 11 residues. In nucleotides, the CDR3 is TGTGCCAGCTCGTACCAAGAGACCCAGTACTTC. Encoded protein: CASSYQETQYF.

This chain joins TRBV19 and TRBJ1-5; TRBD1 aligns across 9 bases. From germline, CDR1 is LNHDA and CDR2 SQIVND (reference sequence). The CDR3 length is 15 residues. The V and J ends lost 9 bases and 2 bases, in that order; junction bases with no gene match: 8. CDR3 coding DNA: TGTGCCAGCTCCCGGGACAGGGTTGGCAATCAGCCCCAGCATTTT. This gives the protein CASSRDRVGNQPQHF.

The chain carries TRBV4-1 and TRBJ2-5, with D possibly matching TRBD1 (6 bases). The CDR3 runs to 16 residues. Germline CDR1 MGHRA, CDR2 YSYEKL. Trimming removed 2 bases from V and 2 bases from J, with 15 bases in between. CDR3 loop: CASSQPWGRNQETQYF. As DNA, the CDR3 is TGCGCCAGCAGCCAACCCTGGGGGCGGAATCAAGAGACCCAGTACTTC.

This chain connects TRBV7-8 to TRBJ1-5; no reliable D call. Germline V gene data show CDR1 as SGHVS and CDR2 as FQNEAQ. The germline V and J ends were trimmed by 0 bases and 4 bases, with 13 bases remaining between them. This CDR3 region has 16 residues. The CDR3 spells CASSLAVRGENQPQHF. CDR3 coding DNA: TGTGCCAGCAGCTTAGCTGTCCGGGGAGAAAATCAGCCCCAGCATTTT.

The V and J genes are TRBV27 and TRBJ2-7; possibly TRBD1 or TRBD2 for D (5 bases each). This CDR3 has 18 residues. The germline gives CDR1 MNHEY, CDR2 SMNVEV (reference sequence). Deletions cut 5 bases from V and 6 bases from J, with 29 bases between. The CDR3 DNA reads as TGTGCCAGCAGTCCTATTAGCCGGGGCAGGGAGATCAACGGCGAGCAGTACTTC. This sequence encodes CASSPISRGREINGEQYF.

This clone was picked up a small number of times. This rearrangement joins TRBV30 to TRBJ2-5; TRBD1 is a possible D gene (5 bases). Germline loops: CDR1 GTSNPN, CDR2 SVGIG (reference sequence). This CDR3 is built from 13 residues. Trimming took 3 bases from V and 4 from J, leaving 12 bases between them. The CDR3 bases are TGTGCCTGGAGGGCAGGGATTGTAGAGACCCAGTACTTC. It yields the protein CAWRAGIVETQYF.

The chain employs TRBV7-9 and TRBJ1-4; possible D gene TRBD1, 5 bases. Germline values: CDR1 SEHNR, CDR2 FQNEAQ (reference sequence). The CDR3 is made up of 18 amino acids. V was clipped by 1 base and J by 4 bases, with 19 bases between them. CDR3 in amino acids: CASSLEGPTTMGNEKLFF. In nucleotides, the CDR3 is TGTGCCAGCAGCTTAGAGGGGCCCACGACAATGGGTAATGAAAAACTGTTTTTT.

The chain recombines TRBV23-1 with TRBJ2-7; no definite D call. TRBV23-1 is identified as an open reading frame with a role that is uncertain. Trimming removed 2 bases at V and 3 bases at J, with 11 bases between. The CDR3 spans 14 residues. CDR3 DNA sequence: TGCGCCAGCAGTCAAGGTTCGCAGCACTACGAGCAGTACTTC. Translating gives CASSQGSQHYEQYF.

This chain connects TRBV6-6 to TRBJ2-7; D gene ambiguous. CDR3 length equals 14 residues. V shed 0 bases and J shed 1 base, with 7 bases lying between them. Germline assignment: CDR1 MNHNY and CDR2 SVGAGI (reference sequence). The CDR3 nucleotides are TGTGCCAGCAGTTACTCGCGTCAGTCCTACGAGCAGTACTTC. Translated: CASSYSRQSYEQYF.

In its sample, this clone was seen once. J is TRBJ1-6 and V is TRBV5-8; TRBD1 is a possible D gene (6 bases). The V gene's germline CDR1 is SGHTS and CDR2 YDEGEE. Trimming removed 6 bases at V and 7 bases at J, with 14 bases between. This CDR3 spans 14 amino acids. The CDR3 protein is CASNPGARNSPLHF. The CDR3 coding sequence is TGTGCCAGCAACCCAGGGGCCAGGAATTCACCCCTCCACTTT.